This T cell receptor beta chain was sequenced during a study of a mutant IDH1 vaccine in newly diagnosed glioma. The overall study: Treated patients comprised around 60% males and approximately 38% females, mean age 40.4 years. Prior therapy was radiotherapy, temozolomide, or both; most received both.

Time point of the sample: baseline, week 1 (first vaccination visit). As for treatment: pre-vaccination baseline after standard-of-care therapy. Each astrocytoma in the donors was new, WHO grade 3 or 4, IDH1-mutant and ATRX-lost. Regarding this clone: What it binds is unknown.

Points from the study as a whole: Pseudoprogression appeared unlinked to shifts in leading peripheral T cell clonotypes.

The CDR3 spans 16 residues. The germline V and J ends were trimmed by 0 bases and 4 bases, with 16 bases remaining between them. Germline V gene data show CDR1 as ENHRY and CDR2 as SYGVKD. Assay used: immunoSEQ multiplex PCR; TCRdb lists only in-frame clones, some missing. The table has 55,000 to 70,000 clones, approximately 86% seen once. This receptor was taken from a young man with glioma. The sample in question was PBMCs, obtained from a glioma patient treated with radiotherapy, temozolomide or both. This chain connects TRBV10-3 to TRBJ2-7; D call uncertain. The CDR3 here is CAISESTRPVPYEQYF. As DNA, the CDR3 is TGTGCCATCAGTGAGTCGACTCGACCGGTGCCATACGAGCAGTACTTC.